The source of this T cell receptor beta chain is a study of vaccination and CD4 T cells after COVID-19 (dated by TCRdb to the early 2020s). Some background on the complete study: Every convalescent patient had a positive nasal swab PCR test for SARS-CoV-2, with mild disease in 9 or 10 patients and severe disease in one. The convalescent cohort included six males and four females, with two Hispanic individuals, seven Caucasians, two Asians and one multiracial person. Two doses of either the Pfizer-BioNTech BNT162b2 vaccine (n=8) or the Moderna mRNA-1273 vaccine (n=2) were administered to participants. Post-COVID blood samples were collected from convalescent patients a median of roughly 100 days after diagnosis, with a range of roughly 30 to 170 days. Post-vaccine blood samples were collected a median of around 10 weeks after the second vaccine dose, ranging from about 12 to 250 days. Culture stimuli were overlapping spike peptide pools from SARS-CoV-2 and from the common cold coronaviruses HCoV-NL63, HCoV-OC43 and HCoV-229E. Control cultures used a CEFX viral epitope pool as positive control, an HIV-1 Nef peptide pool as negative control, or no peptide. The spike-specific CD4+ TCR repertoire was compared before and after mRNA vaccination in over nine COVID-19 convalescent patients and 4 infection-naive healthy vaccine recipients.

The library was prepared using PCR. TCR sequencing of DNA from cultured CD4+ T cells used the Oncomine TCR Beta short-read assay at the Johns Hopkins FTIC core. The QIAamp micro DNA kit was used to extract genomic DNA from the cultured CD4+ T cells. The Oncomine TCR Beta libraries from cultured CD4+ T cells were pooled using unique dual indexes and then sequenced on an Illumina iSeq 100. The paper's processing steps were these. Non-productive sequences were filtered out, and CDR3s that did not start with C, did not end with F or W, or were shorter than 7 amino acids were discarded. Antigen-specific clonotypes were identified using the MANAFEST web application through comparison of peptide-stimulated wells with reference and other culture wells. To be called positive, a clone needed an FDR below 0.05, an odds ratio above 5, and a productive frequency above 0.1% in at least two of three replicate wells. Cross-reactive clonotypes were defined as significantly expanded in both SARS-CoV-2 spike wells and at least one common cold coronavirus spike condition. Similarity between CDR3 sequences was evaluated in R version 3.6.1 using Levenshtein distances (stringdist) and unrooted phylogenetic trees (ape). The raw public reads went through TCRdb reprocessing: fastp at Q25, MiXCR clone calling, in-frame beta chains kept. Rows are unified per CDR3 protein, each entry keeping the most common DNA and genes. TCRdb's processing, not the study's, gives the V and J calls here. Across this sample there are roughly 3,100 distinct CDR3 sequences, with around 77% seen only once. About a fifth of the sample comes from the top ten.

In the case of this clonotype: There is no known antigen for this receptor. Base qualities are missing; no much larger clone stands one base away.

Broad study findings and their caveats: The study included relatively few convalescent patients and did not analyze early timepoints after natural infection. Among the post-vaccine SARS-CoV-2-reactive clones in convalescent patients, a median 86.3% showed up only after vaccination, which suggests vaccine-specific priming. Of the vaccine-specific clones found in convalescent patients, nearly all (304 of 307) were mono-reactive for SARS-CoV-2 spike instead of being cross-reactive with common cold coronaviruses. An increase in the median number of SARS-CoV-2-reactive clonotypes from approximately 21 after infection to approximately 41 after vaccination was observed, but the change was not found to be significant.

Per the germline V gene, SGHRS is the CDR1 and YFSETQ is the CDR2. Deletion took 0 bases off V and 0 bases off J, with a span of 14 bases between the germline ends. The CDR3, cysteine through phenylalanine, is 17 amino acids long. Only CDR3 DNA remains: 51 bases, in frame from the first base. Explained via the paper, the treatment or condition label denotes: approximately 9-day PBMC culture with coronavirus spike peptide pools or control peptides (ViraFEST assay). The study used the ViraFEST assay, which expanded antigen-specific T cells with peptide pools and then identified expanded clonotypes by TCR sequencing. The convalescent patients' positive SARS-CoV-2 PCR tests fell between March and December 2020, which was before the Alpha, Beta and Delta variants emerged in the United States. Each well held under 2.5 million PBMCs cultured in IMDM containing about 5% human AB serum and approximately 9.8 IU/ml IL-2, with 10 ug/ml peptide pools added. Half of the culture medium was replaced with fresh IL-2-containing medium on days 3 and 7. After around 10 days of culture, CD4+ T cells were isolated by negative selection with the EasySep CD4+ T cell isolation kit. Ficoll-Paque Plus gradient centrifugation was used to isolate PBMCs from whole blood, and the isolated PBMCs were then either used fresh or cryopreserved at -140C. Culture conditions were generally each tested in triplicate wells.

The rearrangement joined TRBV5-1 to TRBJ2-3; a tentative D call is TRBD2 (6 bases match). Sequencing was performed on CD4+ T cells from blood, cultured in vitro. The receptor was derived from a human donor who had recovered from COVID-19. The nucleotides are TGCGCCAGCAGCTTGGCGGGGGTCCCACCGAGCACAGATACGCAGTATTTT. This sequence encodes CASSLAGVPPSTDTQYF.